Sequencing of this T cell receptor beta chain was carried out in a study of early T cells in non-severe SARS-CoV-2 infection. This clonotype is labeled as medium-sized. Its antigen remains unidentified. The CDR3 has 11 residues. The germline CDR1 and CDR2 sequences are SGHVT and SQSDAQ. The V end lost 3 bases, the J end lost 12 bases, and 9 bases lay between the germline ends. Unique molecular identifiers were attached to individual cDNA molecules. TCRdb reprocessed the 5' RACE reads via MiXCR and lists one record per CDR3 protein. The sample comprises roughly 26,000 distinct CDR3 sequences, more than 4.5% of which are singletons, and less than 4% rests with the top ten. Study observations and caveats: Comparison of clonotypes with VDJdb favored anti-spike CD8 responses while missing private and CD4 specificities.

This receptor was identified in an adult who was a healthcare worker with PCR-confirmed SARS-CoV-2 infection or an uninfected control (not recorded which). J is TRBJ2-1 and V is TRBV7-4; D might be TRBD1 (7 bases). Sequences were obtained from whole blood. Here the CDR3 reads CASSFQGGQFF. In DNA, the CDR3 is TGTGCCAGCAGCTTTCAGGGGGGGCAGTTCTTC.